The present T cell receptor (beta chain) was sequenced within a study of HIV-infected patients and healthy controls. Whole blood was used without fractionation, so all unsorted peripheral T cells were included. Exclusions covered tumors, febrile or AIDS-related illness, and hepatitis B or C coinfection. Many counts were recorded for this clonotype. V was shortened by 0 bases and J by 5 bases, with 13 bases between the two germline ends. The CDR3 spans 14 residues. The V gene's germline CDR1 is DFQATT and CDR2 SNEGSKA (reference sequence). cDNA was made from about 480 ng RNA using alpha and beta constant primers. Separate chain-specific third strand synthesis with multiplexing indices produced the alpha and beta libraries. One primer pair amplified all rearrangements per chain; each cDNA got molecular barcodes. TCRdb called the 5' RACE reads again in MiXCR, with one record for every CDR3 protein. The table lists 9,500 or so distinct CDR3 sequences, around 5.3% of them singletons.

The J gene is TRBJ2-5, the V gene TRBV20-1; tentative D call: TRBD2 (6 bases). The sequencing used blood, collected before antiretroviral therapy. This receptor was obtained from an adult with HIV infection. For the CDR3, the DNA is TGCAGTGCTAGAGAACGGACTAACCCCGAGACCCAGTACTTC. Residues: CSARERTNPETQYF.